The 28 T cell receptor beta chains listed next were all sequenced from one sample in a study of blood T cell repertoires in COVID-19. Measured with immunoSEQ multiplex PCR; TCRdb has only the in-frame clones, and not every one. The data hold 140,000 to 150,000 clones, with 85% to 90% observed a single time. Sequencing was done on a sample of peripheral blood. The receptors originated from a man between 18 and 29 years old with COVID-19, enrolled during active disease.

The V call is TRBV2, the J call TRBJ2-3, with 9 bases matching TRBD1. The trim removed 5 bases at V and 4 bases at J, leaving 4 bases unmatched. Germline lookup yields CDR1 SNHLY and CDR2 FYNNEI. CDR3 length equals 14 residues. CDR3 amino acids: CASSPDRGADTQYF. In DNA form, the CDR3 reads TGTGCCAGCAGTCCCGACAGGGGGGCAGATACGCAGTATTTT.

This clone was picked up a small number of times. The chain is built from TRBV2 and TRBJ1-6, with D possibly being TRBD1 (5 bases). Germline assignment: CDR1 SNHLY and CDR2 FYNNEI. The CDR3 runs to 15 residues. Trimming shortened V by 2 bases and J by 5 bases, and 10 bases separated the two germline ends. CDR3 residues: CASSERGNHNSPLHF. Written as DNA, the CDR3 is TGTGCCAGCAGTGAAAGGGGTAACCATAATTCACCCCTCCACTTT.

The chain combines TRBV19 with TRBJ2-1, with TRBD1 as a possible D gene (5 bases). Deletions cut 8 bases from V and 2 bases from J, with 13 bases between. Germline CDR1 LNHDA, CDR2 SQIVND (reference sequence). The CDR3 has 14 amino acids. This chain's CDR3 is CASGRATTYNEQFF. CDR3 coding DNA: TGTGCCAGTGGCAGGGCTACCACCTACAATGAGCAGTTCTTC.

CDR3 sequence reads: CASSLALAGGRNEQFF. The CDR3 DNA sequence: TGTGCCAGCAGCTTAGCACTAGCGGGAGGACGAAACGAGCAGTTCTTC. The rearrangement joins TRBV7-6 to TRBJ2-1, with 12 bases that match TRBD2. V trimming: 0 bases; J trimming: 10 bases; junction bases outside the gene matches: 7. The CDR3 extends over 16 amino acids. Germline CDR1 and CDR2: SGHVS and FNYEAQ.

The chain is built from TRBV5-8 and TRBJ2-2, with D maybe TRBD2 (5 bases). This CDR3 contains 15 residues. Germline values: CDR1 SGHTS, CDR2 YDEGEE. Trimming took off 0 bases at V and 9 bases at J, with 15 bases between the two ends. CDR3 region: CASSLGLAPSRELFF. The CDR3 DNA reads TGTGCCAGCAGCTTGGGGCTAGCCCCTTCCAGGGAGCTGTTTTTT.

This chain connects TRBV2 to TRBJ2-2, with 12 positions matching TRBD2. J lost 0 bases, V lost 4 bases, and 3 bases had no gene match. The CDR3 runs to 17 residues. Germline CDR1 and CDR2: SNHLY and FYNNEI. CDR3: CASSVWTSGANTGELFF. CDR3 nucleotide sequence: TGTGCCAGCAGTGTCTGGACTAGCGGGGCGAACACCGGGGAGCTGTTTTTT.

The gene calls are TRBV9 and TRBJ2-3; no reliable D call. V was clipped by 2 bases and J by 5 bases, with 3 bases between them. CDR1 and CDR2 (germline): SGDLS, YYNGEE. There are 11 residues in the CDR3. CDR3 loop: CASSVRDTQYF. The CDR3 DNA sequence: TGTGCCAGCAGCGTCCGAGATACGCAGTATTTT.

The rearrangement uses TRBV7-3 and TRBJ2-1; 12 bases line up with TRBD2. The junction had 10 bases not matched to a gene; V was cut back by 6 bases and J by 7 bases. Germline V gene sequence: CDR1 SGHTA, CDR2 FQGTGA. This CDR3 is built from 16 residues. CDR3 residues: CASSPPGLAGRNEQFF. The CDR3 nucleotides read TGTGCCAGCAGTCCACCCGGACTAGCGGGACGGAATGAGCAGTTCTTC.

This clone was seen repeatedly, ten times or more. The chain employs TRBV7-2 and TRBJ2-1, with TRBD2 matching 12 bases. V shed 3 bases, J shed 2 bases, and the junction held 2 bases outside the gene matches. Germline assignment: CDR1 SGHTA and CDR2 FQGNSA. The CDR3 has 16 amino acids. CDR3 sequence reads: CASSFWTSGAYNEQFF. The CDR3 DNA reads TGTGCCAGCAGCTTTTGGACTAGCGGGGCCTACAATGAGCAGTTCTTC.

This chain links TRBV28 with TRBJ2-3, with a tentative D call TRBD1 (6 bases). Trimming took off 4 bases at V and 2 bases at J, with 16 bases between the two ends. The CDR3 sequence is 16 residues long. The germline gives CDR1 MDHEN, CDR2 SYDVKM. CDR3 region: CASSSFLQGPTDTQYF. DNA of the CDR3: TGTGCCAGCAGTTCCTTCCTGCAGGGGCCCACAGATACGCAGTATTTT.

The chain joins TRBV5-1 to TRBJ2-5, with 9 positions matching TRBD1. Trimming took 1 base from V and 5 from J; bases not matched to a gene: 6. The CDR3 is made up of 15 amino acids. Germline loops: CDR1 SGHRS, CDR2 YFSETQ. CDR3 sequence reads: CASSLKQGAWETQYF. CDR3 DNA: TGCGCCAGCAGCTTGAAACAGGGGGCTTGGGAGACCCAGTACTTC.

The chain employs TRBV5-4 and TRBJ2-5; D perhaps matches TRBD1 (6 bases). Per germline, CDR1 SGHNT and CDR2 YYREEE (reference sequence). The V gene lost 5 bases and the J gene lost 2 bases, with 13 bases spanning the gap. The CDR3 length is 14 residues. CDR3 sequence (DNA): TGTGCCAGCAGTTCGGACAGCTATCAAGAGACCCAGTACTTC. Its protein product is CASSSDSYQETQYF. Full variable domain (rest looked up from reference TRBV5-4 and TRBJ2-5): ETGVTQSPTHLIKTRGQQVTLRCSSQSGHNTVSWYQQALGQGPQFIFQYYREEENGRGNFPPRFSGLQFPNYSSELNVNALELDDSALYLCASSSDSYQETQYFGPGTRLLVL.

The chain combines TRBV18 with TRBJ2-4; 7 nucleotides match TRBD2. CDR3 length: 16 amino acids. The germline CDR1 and CDR2 sequences are KGHSH and LQKENI. The V gene end was trimmed by 0 bases and the J gene end by 3 bases; junction bases not matched to a gene: 5. The CDR3 region is CASSPPLGGGKNIQYF. The CDR3 region has the DNA TGTGCCAGCTCACCACCCCTCGGCGGGGGCAAAAACATTCAGTACTTC. Together with reference TRBV18 and TRBJ2-4, the CDR3 gives the full variable domain: NAGVMQNPRHLVRRRGQEARLRCSPMKGHSHVYWYRQLPEEGLKFMVYLQKENIIDESGMPKERFSAEFPKEGPSILRIQQVVRGDSAAYFCASSPPLGGGKNIQYFGAGTRLSVL.

CDR3 residues: CASRGQGQSYEQYF. CDR3 DNA: TGTGCCAGCAGGGGACAGGGGCAATCCTACGAGCAGTACTTC. The rearrangement links TRBV28 to TRBJ2-7, with 10 bases lining up with TRBD1. The CDR3 covers 14 residues. The germline V gene encodes CDR1 MDHEN and CDR2 SYDVKM. With 6 bases clipped from V and 1 base from J, the junction kept 3 bases outside the gene matches.

The chain combines TRBV6-5 with TRBJ2-1; D is uncertain. Germline values: CDR1 MNHEY, CDR2 SVGAGI. Deletions cut 0 bases from V and 0 bases from J, with 6 bases between. This CDR3 is built from 15 residues. CDR3 DNA sequence: TGTGCCAGCAGTTACTCGAGGAGCTCCTACAATGAGCAGTTCTTC. Residues: CASSYSRSSYNEQFF.

The rearrangement joins TRBV11-2 to TRBJ1-1; no definite D call. With 5 bases removed from V and 8 bases from J, the gap between germline ends came to 9 bases. The V gene's germline CDR1 is SGHAT and CDR2 FQNNGV. CDR3 length equals 11 residues. The CDR3 bases are TGTGCCAGCAGCGCTACAGTAGAAGCTTTCTTT. This codes for CASSATVEAFF.

This chain joins TRBV4-3 and TRBJ2-3; weak D call: TRBD2 (6 bases). The length of the CDR3 is 16 residues. Germline V lookup: CDR1 LGHNA, CDR2 YSLEER. V dropped 0 bases and J dropped 1 base, with 11 bases sitting between them. The CDR3 sequence is CASSQDRAGRTDTQYF. DNA of the CDR3: TGCGCCAGCAGCCAAGATAGGGCGGGGCGCACAGATACGCAGTATTTT.

A note on this clone: An end of the junction differs from the germline gene, which may be a read error. The rearrangement links TRBV7-2 to TRBJ1-4; weak D call: TRBD1 (6 bases). Per the germline V gene, CDR1 is SGHTA and CDR2 is FQGNSA. The CDR3 consists of 14 residues. The CDR3 DNA reads TGTGCCAGCAGCTTAGGCAGGGGTAGGGAAAAACTGCTTTTT. It is translated as CASSLGRGREKLLF.

The chain links TRBV11-2 to TRBJ2-1, with 10 bases fitting TRBD2. Germline loops: CDR1 SGHAT, CDR2 FQNNGV. The CDR3 is made up of 16 amino acids. J lost 6 bases, V lost 4 bases, and 9 bases had no gene match. The CDR3, as DNA: TGTGCCAGCAGCTCCGCCGCGCTAGCGGGAGTCAATGAGCAGTTCTTC. Translated: CASSSAALAGVNEQFF.

The genes are TRBV7-9 and TRBJ2-7; 9 positions agree with TRBD1. Germline V gene lookup returns CDR1 SEHNR and CDR2 FQNEAQ (reference sequence). V shed 2 bases, J shed 6 bases, and the junction held 20 bases outside the gene matches. The CDR3 has 19 residues. CDR3 sequence reads: CASSLTSSGQQGAWGEQYF. Here the CDR3 DNA reads TGTGCCAGCAGCTTAACTAGCAGTGGTCAACAGGGGGCTTGGGGCGAGCAGTACTTC.

The chain joins TRBV30 to TRBJ2-7; 12 nucleotides agree with TRBD2. The CDR3 contains 14 residues. The J segment lost 8 bases and the V segment lost 4 bases, leaving 9 bases of the junction unmatched. The germline V gene encodes CDR1 GTSNPN and CDR2 SVGIG (reference sequence). CDR3 sequence reads: CAWKLAGGPSKQYF. The CDR3 DNA is TGTGCCTGGAAGCTAGCGGGAGGGCCCTCTAAGCAGTACTTC.

The chain carries TRBV15 and TRBJ2-2; no firm D call. The CDR3 is 17 amino acids. Between the trimmed V and J ends, which lost 3 bases and 2 bases, there was a span of 16 bases. Germline values: CDR1 LNHNV, CDR2 YYDKDF (reference sequence). The chain's CDR3 is CATSSLYQVDNTGELFF. CDR3 nucleotides: TGTGCCACCAGCAGCCTTTATCAGGTAGACAACACCGGGGAGCTGTTTTTT.

The chain has TRBV28 and TRBJ1-2, with D possibly matching TRBD1 (6 bases). The CDR3 is made up of 12 amino acids. Germline V gene data show CDR1 as MDHEN and CDR2 as SYDVKM. V was pared by 6 bases and J by 3 bases, with 8 bases between. The DNA of the CDR3 is TGTGCCAGCAGGGACAGTTACTATGGCTACACCTTC. It is translated as CASRDSYYGYTF.

The V call is TRBV6-6, the J call TRBJ1-4, with 7 bases lining up with TRBD1. Germline loops: CDR1 MNHNY, CDR2 SVGAGI (reference sequence). The CDR3 runs 16 residues. With 4 bases clipped from V and 4 bases from J, the junction kept 9 bases outside the gene matches. CDR3 DNA sequence: TGTGCCAGCAGTTTCCTGACAGGGCCTATTAATGAAAAACTGTTTTTT. Translated: CASSFLTGPINEKLFF.

This clone was detected once. The chain has TRBV7-2 and TRBJ1-5; D is unclear. The CDR3 is made up of 13 amino acids. Trimming shortened V by 6 bases and J by 5 bases, and 11 bases separated the two germline ends. Germline V CDR1 and CDR2: SGHTA, FQGNSA. For the CDR3, the DNA is TGTGCCAGCAGTCCCGGGAGGCATCAGCCCCAGCATTTT. Its translation is CASSPGRHQPQHF.

V gene TRBV27 combines with J gene TRBJ2-2; tentatively, D is TRBD1 (5 bases). CDR3 size: 15 residues. The V and J ends lost 1 base and 5 bases respectively, with 11 bases between them. Germline lookup yields CDR1 MNHEY and CDR2 SMNVEV (reference sequence). CDR3 nucleotide sequence: TGTGCCAGCAGTTTATTCCAGGGTGGTACCGGGGAGCTGTTTTTT. Encoded protein: CASSLFQGGTGELFF.

V usage is TRBV5-6 and J usage is TRBJ2-7; possibly TRBD2 for D (5 bases). Germline V gene lookup returns CDR1 SGHDT and CDR2 YYEEEE. This CDR3 is 15 amino acids long. Trimming took off 4 bases at V and 4 bases at J, with 18 bases between the two ends. DNA of the CDR3: TGTGCCAGCAGCGCCTTAGCGAACGAACCTTACGAGCAGTACTTC. Amino acid sequence: CASSALANEPYEQYF.

The chain combines TRBV7-2 with TRBJ2-5; 9 bases are shared with TRBD2. The CDR3 sequence is 15 residues long. Germline-derived CDR1 and CDR2 are SGHTA and FQGNSA. V lost 3 bases and J lost 3; bases outside the gene matches: 5. Written as DNA, the CDR3 is TGTGCCAGCAGCTTGGTCGGGACTAGCAAAGAGACCCAGTACTTC. It codes for CASSLVGTSKETQYF.